These 3 T cell receptor beta chains originate from one sample sequenced in a study of blood T cell repertoires in COVID-19. TCRdb's table, derived via immunoSEQ multiplex PCR, lists solely in-frame clones and lacks some. This table has approximately 210,000 clones, 85% to 90% appearing once. Sample: peripheral blood. The receptors derive from a man between 45 and 60 years old with COVID-19, enrolled during active disease.

The chain combines TRBV5-4 with TRBJ2-3; 12 bases agree with TRBD2. Trimming removed 4 bases from V and 5 bases from J; junction bases left unmatched: 8. The CDR3 totals 16 residues. Germline V CDR1 and CDR2: SGHNT, YYREEE (reference sequence). The CDR3 loop reads CASSIRLAGVGDTQYF. CDR3 coding DNA: TGTGCCAGCAGCATTCGACTAGCGGGAGTGGGAGATACGCAGTATTTT.

This chain connects TRBV12-5 to TRBJ2-7; no clear D. The CDR3 loop spans 13 amino acids. Looked up from germline, CDR1 is LGHNT and CDR2 is FRNRAP. Trimming shortened V by 6 bases and J by 0 bases, and 9 bases separated the two germline ends. CDR3 residues: CASGQDSSYEQYF. The CDR3 DNA reads as TGTGCTAGTGGGCAGGATAGCTCCTACGAGCAGTACTTC.

The rearrangement joins TRBV25-1 to TRBJ1-5; a possible D gene is TRBD1 (6 bases). Per the germline V gene, CDR1 is MGHDK and CDR2 is SYGVNS. This CDR3 spans 15 amino acids. The ends were cut back, 3 bases at V and 0 bases at J, with 9 bases in the middle. The CDR3 loop is CASSDRGGSNQPQHF. CDR3 bases: TGTGCCAGCAGTGACAGGGGCGGTAGCAATCAGCCCCAGCATTTT.